This T cell receptor (beta chain) was recovered during a study of blood T cell repertoires in COVID-19. This CDR3 spans 16 amino acids. Germline CDR1 reads MDHEN; CDR2 reads SYDVKM. V was pared by 5 bases and J by 0 bases, with 14 bases between. In the authors' workflow: Reference gene primer amplification yielded estimated nucleated cell counts. The repertoire was sequenced with immunoSEQ multiplex PCR; TCRdb's copy has only in-frame clones and lacks some. That table supplies the V and J calls and clone size; D and trimming were determined from the DNA. Here the sample spans roughly 83,000 clones, about 82% being singletons.

Input material: peripheral blood. The receptor's source is a man aged 50 to 59 with active COVID-19. This chain joins TRBV28 and TRBJ1-5; no firm D call. As DNA, the CDR3 is TGTGCCAGCAGTATGACGGGAATTTATAGCAATCAGCCCCAGCATTTT. Its translation: CASSMTGIYSNQPQHF.